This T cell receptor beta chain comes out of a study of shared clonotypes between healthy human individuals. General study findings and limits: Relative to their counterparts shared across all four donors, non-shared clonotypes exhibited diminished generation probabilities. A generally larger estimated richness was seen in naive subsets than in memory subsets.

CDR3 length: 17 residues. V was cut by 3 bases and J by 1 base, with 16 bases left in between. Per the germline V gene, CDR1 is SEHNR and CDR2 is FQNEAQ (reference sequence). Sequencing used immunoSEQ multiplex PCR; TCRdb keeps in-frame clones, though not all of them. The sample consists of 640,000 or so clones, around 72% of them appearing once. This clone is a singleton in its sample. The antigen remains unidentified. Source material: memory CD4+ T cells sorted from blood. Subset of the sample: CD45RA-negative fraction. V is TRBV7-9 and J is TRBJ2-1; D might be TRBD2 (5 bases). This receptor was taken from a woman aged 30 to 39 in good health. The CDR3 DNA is TGTGCCAGCAGCTTCAATTGGGTGGGAGTATCCTACAATGAGCAGTTCTTC. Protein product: CASSFNWVGVSYNEQFF.